The sequence of this T cell receptor beta chain was determined in a study of regulatory T cells in long-lasting Graves disease. Findings and caveats of the study: Persistent disease samples used TRBV28, TRBJ1-2 and TRBJ2-5 preferentially.

For TCR beta, libraries came from iRepertoire HTBI primers and Arm-PCR of CDR3 regions. TCRdb re-called the multiplex PCR reads through MiXCR, storing one row per CDR3 protein. Of fewer than 550,000 distinct CDR3 sequences in the sample, 15% to 20% were seen once. Germline CDR1 KGHSH, CDR2 LQKENI. The CDR3 is made up of 15 amino acids. Trimming cost V 6 bases and J 3 bases, with 17 bases left between them. Noted time point: newly diagnosed GD, antithyroid drugs for less than 3 months. PBMC RNA was the source of the TCR library. In this sample, this clonotype turned up many times. Its antigen is as yet unknown. This sample was shared with a second study, whose subject was T cells in Graves' hyperthyroidism and ophthalmopathy. From that study: The majority of expanded thyroid clonotypes above 0.001 also appeared in blood.

V and J are TRBV18 and TRBJ1-2; maybe TRBD1 (5 bases). This TCR was recovered from a middle-aged woman with Graves disease. Sequences were derived from peripheral blood mononuclear cells (PBMCs), sampled at new diagnosis, from a patient treated with antithyroid drugs. CDR3 in amino acids: CASSPTGPRDYGYTF. The CDR3 DNA sequence: TGTGCCAGCTCCCCGACGGGACCTCGGGACTATGGCTACACCTTC.